This TCR beta chain came from a study of blood T cell repertoires in COVID-19. Assay used: immunoSEQ multiplex PCR; TCRdb lists only in-frame clones, some missing. The sample contains about 260,000 clones, over 70% of which appear only once. The source of this sequence is a woman between 40 and 50 years old who had recovered from COVID-19. Sequenced: peripheral blood.

DNA for the CDR3: TGTGCCAGCAGTGCCTTACTCGCGGGCCCGGGAGGTGAAAAACTGTTTTTT. Translated, it gives CASSALLAGPGGEKLFF. The V and J genes are TRBV2 and TRBJ1-4; D remains unclear. This CDR3 is 17 amino acids long. Germline V gene data show CDR1 as SNHLY and CDR2 as FYNNEI. Trimming left V 4 bases short and J 7 bases short, with 22 bases between.